What follows are 13 T cell receptor beta chains derived from one specimen sequenced in a study of early T cells in non-severe SARS-CoV-2 infection. TCRdb recomputed calls from the 5' RACE reads with MiXCR, one row per CDR3 protein. The data contain around 77,000 distinct CDR3 sequences, roughly 12% of them singletons. Sequencing used whole blood, obtained at baseline. The source of these receptors is an adult who was a healthcare worker with PCR-confirmed SARS-CoV-2 infection or an uninfected control (not recorded which). The donor label of this sample is uncertain.

This clonotype was observed many times. The V call is TRBV19, the J call TRBJ2-7; D is uncertain. CDR1 LNHDA and CDR2 SQIVND come from the germline V gene (reference sequence). V was trimmed by 6 bases and J by 5 bases, leaving 11 bases between them. The CDR3 spans 12 residues. CDR3 region: CASSLDPHEQYF. Written as DNA, the CDR3 is TGTGCCAGTAGCCTCGATCCCCACGAGCAGTACTTC.

The table lists this clonotype with a few counts. V and J are TRBV12-3 or TRBV12-4 and TRBJ2-3; a weak D match, TRBD2 (6 bases). The CDR3 has 15 residues. Trimming took off 3 bases at V and 0 bases at J, with 10 bases between the two ends. CDR3 amino acids: CASSFSGGSTDTQYF. DNA for the CDR3: TGTGCCAGCAGTTTTAGTGGGGGGAGCACAGATACGCAGTATTTT.

This clonotype was found many times. J is TRBJ2-1 and V is TRBV30; 7 nucleotides align to TRBD1. Germline loops: CDR1 GTSNPN, CDR2 SVGIG (reference sequence). CDR3 length: 16 amino acids. The trim removed 3 bases at V and 7 bases at J, leaving 15 bases unmatched. DNA for the CDR3: TGTGCCTGGAGGTTCAAGACAGGGATGAGGTGGAATGAGCAGTTCTTC. This sequence encodes CAWRFKTGMRWNEQFF. Complete variable domain (other parts from reference TRBV30 and TRBJ2-1): SQTIHQWPATLVQPVGSPLSLECTVEGTSNPNLYWYRQAAGRGLQLLFYSVGIGQISSEVPQNLSASRPQDRQFILSSKKLLLSDSGFYLCAWRFKTGMRWNEQFFGPGTRLTVL.

This clonotype showed up just a few times. V usage is TRBV3-1 and J usage is TRBJ2-5, with 12 bases matching TRBD2. The CDR3 has 18 residues. The V gene end was trimmed by 0 bases and the J gene end by 5 bases; junction bases not matched to a gene: 10. Germline lookup yields CDR1 LGHDT and CDR2 YNNKEL (reference sequence). The CDR3 region is CASSQEPSGGAVVETQYF. CDR3 bases: TGTGCCAGCAGCCAAGAGCCTAGCGGGGGGGCCGTGGTTGAGACCCAGTACTTC.

The rearrangement uses TRBV6-2 or TRBV6-3 and TRBJ2-3, with D possibly TRBD2 on 5 matching bases. The V end lost 8 bases, the J end lost 6 bases, and 9 bases lay between the germline ends. The V gene's germline CDR1 is MNHEY and CDR2 SVGEGT. CDR3 size: 11 residues. The CDR3 region is CASGLGDTQYF. The CDR3 DNA is TGTGCCAGCGGACTGGGGGATACGCAGTATTTT.

The rearrangement joins TRBV4-1 to TRBJ2-3; D is unclear. The V end lost 0 bases, the J end lost 0 bases, and 7 bases lay between the germline ends. CDR1 and CDR2 (germline): MGHRA, YSYEKL. The CDR3 is made up of 15 amino acids. The CDR3 nucleotides read TGCGCCAGCAGCCAAGATAGACTTAGCACAGATACGCAGTATTTT. Translating gives CASSQDRLSTDTQYF.

This clonotype was counted a few times. This chain uses TRBV27 with TRBJ2-1; D perhaps matches TRBD2 (5 bases). There are 14 residues in the CDR3. V was pared by 1 base and J by 5 bases, with 9 bases between. Germline-derived CDR1 and CDR2 are MNHEY and SMNVEV (reference sequence). This CDR3 reads CASSLWSGDNEQFF. CDR3 DNA: TGTGCCAGCAGTTTATGGAGCGGAGACAATGAGCAGTTCTTC.

This clonotype has a count of ten or more. The V call is TRBV5-1, the J call TRBJ2-1, with TRBD2 as a possible D gene (5 bases). The CDR3 has 16 amino acids. The V and J ends lost 7 bases and 1 base respectively, with 18 bases between them. Germline values: CDR1 SGHRS, CDR2 YFSETQ. The chain's CDR3 is CASSLVGGSSYNEQFF. DNA for the CDR3: TGCGCCAGCTCCCTTGTGGGTGGGAGTTCCTACAATGAGCAGTTCTTC. The full variable domain, completed using reference TRBV5-1 and TRBJ2-1, is KAGVTQTPRYLIKTRGQQVTLSCSPISGHRSVSWYQQTPGQGLQFLFEYFSETQRNKGNFPGRFSGRQFSNSRSEMNVSTLELGDSALYLCASSLVGGSSYNEQFFGPGTRLTVL.

This clonotype has only a few counts. V usage is TRBV5-4 and J usage is TRBJ2-7; no firm D call. CDR3 length equals 13 residues. Germline lookup yields CDR1 SGHNT and CDR2 YYREEE (reference sequence). The V end was cut by 4 bases, the J end by 3 bases, with 11 bases between. The CDR3 nucleotides read TGTGCCAGCAGCATCGGGTCGGGCTACGAGCAGTACTTC. It encodes CASSIGSGYEQYF.

This clonotype was seen repeatedly, ten times or more. This chain links TRBV6-5 with TRBJ1-5; D remains ambiguous. Looked up from germline, CDR1 is MNHEY and CDR2 is SVGAGI. The CDR3 sequence is 13 residues long. Trimming removed 2 bases at V and 7 bases at J, with 9 bases between. In nucleotides, the CDR3 is TGTGCCAGCAGTTACGACCACTACCAGCCCCAGCATTTT. Translated: CASSYDHYQPQHF.

This clonotype has at least ten counts. V gene TRBV19 combines with J gene TRBJ1-4; D uncertain. Trimming left V 8 bases short and J 5 bases short, with 18 bases between. The CDR3 extends over 15 amino acids. Germline V CDR1 and CDR2: LNHDA, SQIVND (reference sequence). CDR3 sequence: CASSPAAGRNEKLFF. CDR3 nucleotides: TGTGCCAGTTCCCCCGCGGCAGGACGAAATGAAAAACTGTTTTTT.

Comments on this clonotype: Since a much larger clone is just one base distant, this may be a read error. The rearrangement uses TRBV9 and TRBJ2-7; 7 nucleotides line up with TRBD1. V shed 4 bases, J shed 2 bases, and the junction held 3 bases outside the gene matches. CDR1 is SGDLS, CDR2 YYNGEE, per germline. The CDR3 has 13 amino acids. Written as DNA, the CDR3 is TGTGCCAGCAGCCAGGGACAGACCTACGAGCAGTACTTC. The encoded protein is CASSQGQTYEQYF.

This clonotype was counted only a few times. V usage is TRBV5-4 and J usage is TRBJ2-5; D possibly corresponds to TRBD1 (6 bases). Per germline, CDR1 SGHNT and CDR2 YYREEE (reference sequence). With 4 bases removed from V and 2 bases from J, the gap between germline ends came to 9 bases. This CDR3 is built from 13 residues. The CDR3 DNA is TGTGCCAGCAGCGGGGGACAACAAGAGACCCAGTACTTC. It specifies CASSGGQQETQYF.